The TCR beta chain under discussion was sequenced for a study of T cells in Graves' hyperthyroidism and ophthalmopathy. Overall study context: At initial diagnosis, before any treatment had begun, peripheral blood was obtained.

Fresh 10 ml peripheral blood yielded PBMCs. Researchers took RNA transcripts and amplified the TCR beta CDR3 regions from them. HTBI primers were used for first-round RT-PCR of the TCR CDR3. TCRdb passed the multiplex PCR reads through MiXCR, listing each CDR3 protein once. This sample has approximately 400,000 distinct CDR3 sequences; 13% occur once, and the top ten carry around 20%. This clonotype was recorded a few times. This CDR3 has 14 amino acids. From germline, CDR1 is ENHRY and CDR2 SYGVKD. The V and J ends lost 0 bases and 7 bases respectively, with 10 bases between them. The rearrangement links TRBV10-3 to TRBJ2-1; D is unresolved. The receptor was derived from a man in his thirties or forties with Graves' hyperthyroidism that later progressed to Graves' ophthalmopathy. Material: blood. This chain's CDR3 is CAISESGPMNEQFF. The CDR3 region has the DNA TGTGCCATCAGTGAGTCTGGACCCATGAATGAGCAGTTCTTC.